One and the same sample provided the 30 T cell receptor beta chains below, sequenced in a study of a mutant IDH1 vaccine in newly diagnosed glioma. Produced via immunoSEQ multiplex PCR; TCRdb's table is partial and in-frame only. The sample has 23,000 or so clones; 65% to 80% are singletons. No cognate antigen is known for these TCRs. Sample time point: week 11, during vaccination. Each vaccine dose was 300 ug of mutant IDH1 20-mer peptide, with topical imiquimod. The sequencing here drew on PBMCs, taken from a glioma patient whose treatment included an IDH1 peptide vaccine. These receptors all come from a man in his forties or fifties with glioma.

CDR3 residues: CASSWWTGAYEQYF. The CDR3 region has the DNA TGTGCCAGCAGCTGGTGGACAGGGGCTTACGAGCAGTACTTC. V gene TRBV7-4 combines with J gene TRBJ2-7; 9 nucleotides agree with TRBD1. Germline values: CDR1 SGHVT, CDR2 SQSDAQ. Trimming removed 4 bases from V and 4 bases from J; junction bases left unmatched: 5. CDR3 length equals 14 residues.

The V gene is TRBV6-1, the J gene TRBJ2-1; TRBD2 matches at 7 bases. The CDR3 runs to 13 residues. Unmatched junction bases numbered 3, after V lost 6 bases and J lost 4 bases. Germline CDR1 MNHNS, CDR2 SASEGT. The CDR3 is CASRSGGYNEQFF. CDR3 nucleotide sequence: TGTGCCAGCAGGTCGGGAGGTTACAATGAGCAGTTCTTC.

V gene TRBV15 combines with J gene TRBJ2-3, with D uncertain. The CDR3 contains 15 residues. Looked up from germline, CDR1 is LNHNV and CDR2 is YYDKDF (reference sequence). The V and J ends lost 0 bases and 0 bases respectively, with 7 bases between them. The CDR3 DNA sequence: TGTGCCACCAGCAGAGATCGCCGTAGCACAGATACGCAGTATTTT. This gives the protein CATSRDRRSTDTQYF. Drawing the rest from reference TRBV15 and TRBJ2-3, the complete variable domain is DAMVIQNPRYQVTQFGKPVTLSCSQTLNHNVMYWYQQKSSQAPKLLFHYYDKDFNNEADTPDNFQSRRPNTSFCFLDIRSPGLGDTAMYLCATSRDRRSTDTQYFGPGTRLTVL.

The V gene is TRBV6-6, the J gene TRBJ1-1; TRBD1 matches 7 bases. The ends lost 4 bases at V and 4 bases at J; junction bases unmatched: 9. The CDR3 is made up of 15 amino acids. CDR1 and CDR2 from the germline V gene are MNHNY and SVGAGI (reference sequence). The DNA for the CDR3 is TGTGCCAGCAGTTCAAGACAGGGTGGTCGCACTGAAGCTTTCTTT. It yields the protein CASSSRQGGRTEAFF.

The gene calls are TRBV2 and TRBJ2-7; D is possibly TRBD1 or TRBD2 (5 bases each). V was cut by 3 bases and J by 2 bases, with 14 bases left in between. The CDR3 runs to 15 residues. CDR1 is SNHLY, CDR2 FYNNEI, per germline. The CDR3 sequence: CASSDIVGRPYEQYF. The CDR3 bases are TGTGCCAGCAGTGATATAGTGGGACGGCCCTACGAGCAGTACTTC. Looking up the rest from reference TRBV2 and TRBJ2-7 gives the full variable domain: EPEVTQTPSHQVTQMGQEVILRCVPISNHLYFYWYRQILGQKVEFLVSFYNNEISEKSEIFDDQFSVERPDGSNFTLKIRSTKLEDSAMYFCASSDIVGRPYEQYFGPGTRLTVT.

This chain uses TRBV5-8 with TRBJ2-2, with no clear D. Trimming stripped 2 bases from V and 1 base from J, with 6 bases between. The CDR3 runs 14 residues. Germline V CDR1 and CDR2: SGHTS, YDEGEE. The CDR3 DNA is TGTGCCAGCAGCTTCGCGCGGAACACCGGGGAGCTGTTTTTT. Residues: CASSFARNTGELFF.

CDR3 DNA sequence: TGTGCCAGCAGCGTAGACCCACCGCAGCGGGCGGCGACTTACAATGAGCAGTTCTTC. Its protein product is CASSVDPPQRAATYNEQFF. V gene TRBV9 combines with J gene TRBJ2-1, with D perhaps matching TRBD2 (6 bases). The germline V and J ends were trimmed by 0 bases and 4 bases, with 23 bases remaining between them. Looked up from germline, CDR1 is SGDLS and CDR2 is YYNGEE. This CDR3 has 19 amino acids.

CDR3 loop: CASSIGTSGNEQFF. CDR3 bases: TGTGCCAGTAGTATCGGGACTAGCGGAAATGAGCAGTTCTTC. V usage is TRBV19 and J usage is TRBJ2-1, with 11 nucleotides matching TRBD2. Germline V gene data show CDR1 as LNHDA and CDR2 as SQIVND (reference sequence). This CDR3 has 14 amino acids. Trimming removed 3 bases from V and 7 bases from J; junction bases left unmatched: 2.

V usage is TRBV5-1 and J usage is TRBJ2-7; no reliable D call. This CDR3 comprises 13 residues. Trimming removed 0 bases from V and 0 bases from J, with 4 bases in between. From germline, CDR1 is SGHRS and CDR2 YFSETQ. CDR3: CASSLELSYEQYF. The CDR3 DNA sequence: TGCGCCAGCAGCTTGGAACTCTCCTACGAGCAGTACTTC.

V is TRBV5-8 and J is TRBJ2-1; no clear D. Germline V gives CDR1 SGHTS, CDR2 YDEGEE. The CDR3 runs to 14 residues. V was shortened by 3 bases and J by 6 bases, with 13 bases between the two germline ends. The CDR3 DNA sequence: TGTGCCAGCAGCTCTTGGGTGGCGAGCAATGAGCAGTTCTTC. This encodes CASSSWVASNEQFF.

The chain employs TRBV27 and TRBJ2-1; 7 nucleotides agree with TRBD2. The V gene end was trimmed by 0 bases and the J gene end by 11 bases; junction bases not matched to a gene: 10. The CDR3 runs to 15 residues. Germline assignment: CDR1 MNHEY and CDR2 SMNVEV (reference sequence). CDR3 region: CASSLSSSGRPKQFF. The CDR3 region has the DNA TGTGCCAGCAGTTTATCGTCTAGCGGTAGGCCTAAGCAGTTCTTC.

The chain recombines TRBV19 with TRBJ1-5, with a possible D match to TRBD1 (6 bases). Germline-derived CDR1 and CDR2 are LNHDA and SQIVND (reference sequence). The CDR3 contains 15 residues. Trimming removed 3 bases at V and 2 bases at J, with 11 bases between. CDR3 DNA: TGTGCCAGTAGTATGACGGGGGGCGGCAATCAGCCCCAGCATTTT. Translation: CASSMTGGGNQPQHF. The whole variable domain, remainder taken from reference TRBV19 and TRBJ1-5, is DGGITQSPKYLFRKEGQNVTLSCEQNLNHDAMYWYRQDPGQGLRLIYYSQIVNDFQKGDIAEGYSVSREKKESFPLTVTSAQKNPTAFYLCASSMTGGGNQPQHFGDGTRLSIL.

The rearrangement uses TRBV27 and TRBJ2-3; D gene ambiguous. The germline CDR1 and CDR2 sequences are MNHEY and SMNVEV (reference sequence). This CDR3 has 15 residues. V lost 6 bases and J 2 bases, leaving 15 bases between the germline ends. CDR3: CASRELTSDTDTQYF. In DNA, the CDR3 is TGTGCCAGCAGGGAGTTGACCTCGGACACAGATACGCAGTATTTT.

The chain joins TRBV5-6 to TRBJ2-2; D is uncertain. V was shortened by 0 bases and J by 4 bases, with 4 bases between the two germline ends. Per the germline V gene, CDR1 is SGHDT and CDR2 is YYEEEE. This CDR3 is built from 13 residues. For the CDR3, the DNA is TGTGCCAGCAGCTTGGGGGGCACCGGGGAGCTGTTTTTT. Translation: CASSLGGTGELFF.

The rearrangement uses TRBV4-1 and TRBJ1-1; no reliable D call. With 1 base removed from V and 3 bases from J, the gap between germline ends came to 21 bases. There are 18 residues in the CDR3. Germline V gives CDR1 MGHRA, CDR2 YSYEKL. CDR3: CASSQGLLSRSGDTEAFF. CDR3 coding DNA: TGCGCCAGCAGCCAAGGGCTACTCTCCAGGAGTGGGGACACTGAAGCTTTCTTT.

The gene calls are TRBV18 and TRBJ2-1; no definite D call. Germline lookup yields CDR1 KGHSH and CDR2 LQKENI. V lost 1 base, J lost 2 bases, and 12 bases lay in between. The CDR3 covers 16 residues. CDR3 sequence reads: CASSPRTDMTYNEQFF. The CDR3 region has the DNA TGTGCCAGCTCACCACGTACAGACATGACCTACAATGAGCAGTTCTTC.

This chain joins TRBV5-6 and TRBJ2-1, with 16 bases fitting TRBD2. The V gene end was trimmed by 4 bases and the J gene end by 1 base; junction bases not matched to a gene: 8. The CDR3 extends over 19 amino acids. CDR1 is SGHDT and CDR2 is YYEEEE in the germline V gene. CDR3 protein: CASSRPGLAGGGSYNEQFF. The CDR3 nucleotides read TGTGCCAGCAGCCGACCGGGACTAGCGGGAGGGGGTTCCTACAATGAGCAGTTCTTC.

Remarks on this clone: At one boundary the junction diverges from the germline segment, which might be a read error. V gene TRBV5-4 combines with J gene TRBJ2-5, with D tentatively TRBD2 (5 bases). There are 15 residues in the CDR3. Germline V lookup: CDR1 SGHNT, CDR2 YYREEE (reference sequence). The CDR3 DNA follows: TGCGCCAGCAGCCGCTTCTGGAGGTCCCAAGAGACCCAGTACTTC. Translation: CASSRFWRSQETQYF.

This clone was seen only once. CDR3 amino acids: CASSLEWGPSGSADTQYF. The CDR3 nucleotides read TGCGCCAGCAGCTTGGAGTGGGGGCCTAGCGGTTCGGCAGATACGCAGTATTTT. The chain employs TRBV5-1 and TRBJ2-3; possibly TRBD2 for D (7 bases). This CDR3 comprises 18 residues. Per the germline V gene, CDR1 is SGHRS and CDR2 is YFSETQ. V lost 0 bases and J lost 4, with 21 bases in between.

The CDR3 loop is CASYAAGSLITQYF. The CDR3 DNA sequence: TGTGCCAGTTACGCGGCGGGGTCTCTGATCACGCAGTATTTT. The rearrangement uses TRBV6-5 and TRBJ2-3, with a tentative D call TRBD2 (6 bases). Trimming pared 9 bases from V and 9 bases from J, leaving 22 bases between. In germline, CDR1 is MNHEY, CDR2 SVGAGI. The length of the CDR3 is 14 residues.

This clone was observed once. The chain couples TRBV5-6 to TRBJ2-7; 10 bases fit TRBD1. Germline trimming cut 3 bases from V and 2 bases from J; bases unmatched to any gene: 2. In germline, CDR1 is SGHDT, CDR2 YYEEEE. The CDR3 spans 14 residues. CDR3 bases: TGTGCCAGCAGCTCAGGACAGGGGGCCTACGAGCAGTACTTC. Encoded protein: CASSSGQGAYEQYF.

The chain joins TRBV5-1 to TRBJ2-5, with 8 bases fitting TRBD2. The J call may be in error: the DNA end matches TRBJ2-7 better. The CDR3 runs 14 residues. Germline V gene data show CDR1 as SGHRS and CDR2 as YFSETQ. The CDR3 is CASSLTGTSLEQYF. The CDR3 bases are TGCGCCAGCAGCTTGACCGGGACTAGTCTCGAGCAGTACTTC.

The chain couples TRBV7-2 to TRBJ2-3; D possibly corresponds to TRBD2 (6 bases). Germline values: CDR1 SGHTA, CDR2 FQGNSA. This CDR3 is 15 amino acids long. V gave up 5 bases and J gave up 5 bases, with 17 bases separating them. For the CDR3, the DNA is TGTGCCAGCAGCCCCAGGACTACCCGCGGAGATACGCAGTATTTT. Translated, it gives CASSPRTTRGDTQYF. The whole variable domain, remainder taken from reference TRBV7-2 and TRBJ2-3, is GAGVSQSPSNKVTEKGKDVELRCDPISGHTALYWYRQSLGQGLEFLIYFQGNSAPDKSGLPSDRFSAERTGGSVSTLTIQRTQQEDSAVYLCASSPRTTRGDTQYFGPGTRLTVL.

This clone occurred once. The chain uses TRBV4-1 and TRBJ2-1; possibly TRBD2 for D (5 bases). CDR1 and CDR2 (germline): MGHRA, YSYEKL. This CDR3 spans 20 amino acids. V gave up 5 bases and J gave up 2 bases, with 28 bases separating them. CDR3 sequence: CASSLARTLITFGPYNEQFF. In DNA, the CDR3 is TGCGCCAGCAGCTTAGCCCGGACTCTGATTACCTTCGGCCCCTACAATGAGCAGTTCTTC.

The CDR3 sequence: CASSPRGAGSSYEQYF. In DNA, the CDR3 is TGTGCCAGCTCACCACGGGGGGCCGGGAGCTCCTACGAGCAGTACTTC. The chain combines TRBV18 with TRBJ2-7; perhaps D is TRBD1 or TRBD2 (6 bases each). The CDR3 has 16 residues. The V and J ends lost 1 base and 0 bases respectively, with 13 bases between them. From germline, CDR1 is KGHSH and CDR2 LQKENI.

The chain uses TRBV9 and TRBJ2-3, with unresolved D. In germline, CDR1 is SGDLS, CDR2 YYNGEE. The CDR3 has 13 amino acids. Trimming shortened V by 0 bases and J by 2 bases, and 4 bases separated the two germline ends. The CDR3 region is CASSVVVTDTQYF. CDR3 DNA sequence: TGTGCCAGCAGCGTAGTGGTCACAGATACGCAGTATTTT.

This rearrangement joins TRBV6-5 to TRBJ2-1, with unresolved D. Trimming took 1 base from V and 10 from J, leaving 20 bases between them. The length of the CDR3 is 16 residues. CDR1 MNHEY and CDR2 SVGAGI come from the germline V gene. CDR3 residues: CASSYLGRNRGREQFF. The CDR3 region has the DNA TGTGCCAGCAGTTACTTGGGCCGAAACAGAGGAAGGGAGCAGTTCTTC.

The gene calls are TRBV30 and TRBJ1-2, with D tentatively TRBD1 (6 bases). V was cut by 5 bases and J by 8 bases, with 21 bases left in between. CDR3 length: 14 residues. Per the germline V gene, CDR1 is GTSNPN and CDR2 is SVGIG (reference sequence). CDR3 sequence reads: CAWEVRGGAKGYTF. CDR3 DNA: TGTGCCTGGGAGGTCCGGGGGGGGGCAAAAGGCTACACCTTC.

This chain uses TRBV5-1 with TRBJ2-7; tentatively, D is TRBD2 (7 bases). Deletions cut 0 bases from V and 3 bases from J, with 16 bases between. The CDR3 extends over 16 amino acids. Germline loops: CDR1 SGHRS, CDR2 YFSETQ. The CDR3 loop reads CASSLAGGQLIYEQYF. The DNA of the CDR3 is TGCGCCAGCAGCTTGGCCGGGGGGCAGTTGATCTACGAGCAGTACTTC.

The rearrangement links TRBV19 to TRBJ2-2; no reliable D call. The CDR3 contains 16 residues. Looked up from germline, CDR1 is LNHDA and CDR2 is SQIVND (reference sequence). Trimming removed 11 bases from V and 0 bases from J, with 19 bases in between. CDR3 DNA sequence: TGTGCCTCGTCCGGTGGGCCTCACCCGAACACCGGGGAGCTGTTTTTT. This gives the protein CASSGGPHPNTGELFF.